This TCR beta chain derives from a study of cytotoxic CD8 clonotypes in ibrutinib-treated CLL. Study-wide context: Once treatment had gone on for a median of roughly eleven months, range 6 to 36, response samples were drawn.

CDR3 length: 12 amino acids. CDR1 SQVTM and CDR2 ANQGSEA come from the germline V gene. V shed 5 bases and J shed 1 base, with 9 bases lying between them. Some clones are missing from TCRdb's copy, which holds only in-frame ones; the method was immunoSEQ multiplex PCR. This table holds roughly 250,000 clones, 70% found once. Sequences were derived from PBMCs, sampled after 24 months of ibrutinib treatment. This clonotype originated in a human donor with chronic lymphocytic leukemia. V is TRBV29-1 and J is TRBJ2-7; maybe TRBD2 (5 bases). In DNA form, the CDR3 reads TGCAGCGTTCAACGCGGGTCCTACGAGCAGTACTTC. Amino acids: CSVQRGSYEQYF.